This entry concerns a single T cell receptor (beta chain). The entry originates in a study of CD8 T cells in ankylosing spondylitis. V was cut by 0 bases and J by 1 base, with 8 bases left in between. This CDR3 has 15 amino acids. MiXCR was run by TCRdb on the 5' RACE reads, yielding one entry per CDR3 protein. The sample consists of around 22,000 distinct CDR3 sequences, 10% to 15% of them appearing once. The clonotype comes from a male donor with ankylosing spondylitis or in good health (not recorded which). The sequenced sample was blood. The chain has TRBV12-3 or TRBV12-4 and TRBJ2-3; D is unclear. Here the CDR3 DNA reads TGTGCCAGCAGTTTAGCGCCGGCTCGCACAGATACGCAGTATTTT. It is translated as CASSLAPARTDTQYF.